The rows below give T cell receptor beta chains drawn from one sample of a study of CD8+ T cells in alopecia areata. Clones were read by immunoSEQ multiplex PCR, and TCRdb kept only the in-frame ones, dropping some. In the table there are some 170,000 clones, about 53% of which are singletons. Sequenced here: CD8+ T cells sorted from blood, sampled at week 24, from a patient treated with tofacitinib. Every receptor here comes from a human donor with alopecia areata. CDR3s include the opening cysteine and the closing phenylalanine or tryptophan.

>14|TRBV5-6|TRBJ2-7
CASSLYDSSYEQYF
>11|TRBV4-2|TRBJ2-1
CASSLGREQFF
>14|TRBV30|TRBJ1-2
CAWSVGGSSYGYTF
>15|TRBV4-1|TRBJ2-5
CASSGSITVQETQYF
>11|TRBV2|TRBJ1-2
CASIGADGYTF
>16|TRBV19|TRBJ2-1
CASSIDSGVGGNEQFF
>13|TRBV7-9|TRBJ1-2
CASTPGGIYGYTF
>13|TRBV9|TRBJ2-7
CASSGQGSGEQYF
>13|TRBV6-5|TRBJ2-1
CASGPLGGNEQFF
>15|TRBV9|TRBJ2-1
CASSDTSGGFNEQFF
>13|TRBV25-1|TRBJ1-2
CASSEQGFYGYTF
>13|TRBV18|TRBJ1-4
CASCRDANEKLFF
>14|TRBV27|TRBJ1-1
CASRSGTGNTEAFF
>14|TRBV4-3|TRBJ1-4
CASSQTGGHEKLFF
>15|TRBV7-8|TRBJ2-6
CASSLRSSGANVLTF
>15|TRBV9|TRBJ2-3
CASSVLRLPGDTQYF
>14|TRBV7-2|TRBJ2-1
CASSLGQGRNEQFF
>14|TRBV19|TRBJ2-7
CASSIGHLLYEQYF
>15|TRBV10-3|TRBJ2-1
CAISGTSGDYNEQFF
>14|TRBV4-3|TRBJ2-1
CASSQRVGPNEQFF